What follows are 23 T cell receptor beta chains derived from one specimen sequenced in a study of human T cells and chemical hapten exposure. Specified time point: patch test 1, 2 weeks after DPC sensitization. The treatment denotes: therapeutic diphenylcyclopropenone sensitization with weekly scalp DPC. From the RACE reads, TCRdb called clonotypes with MiXCR, one entry per CDR3 protein. The sample records around 110,000 distinct CDR3 sequences, 9% to 13% being singletons. The material was whole blood, obtained in connection with sensitization to the hapten diphenylcyclopropenone (DPC). The origin of the receptors is a woman aged 45-65 years with alopecia areata. Some clones in this sample may be carry-over from other donors' samples.

This chain links TRBV5-1 with TRBJ2-7; weak D call: TRBD2 (5 bases). V was trimmed by 5 bases and J by 3 bases, leaving 12 bases between them. Germline V gene lookup returns CDR1 SGHRS and CDR2 YFSETQ. The CDR3 runs 13 residues. CDR3 amino acids: CASRRDIGYEQYF. The CDR3, as DNA: TGCGCCAGCAGGAGGGATATAGGCTACGAGCAGTACTTC.

Regarding this clonotype: A read error may be the cause here, since a much bigger clone is one base away. CDR3 residues: CASSQLAGDSHEQYF. The CDR3 nucleotides read TGTGCCAGCAGTCAGCTAGCGGGGGACTCCCACGAGCAGTACTTC. This chain uses TRBV6-2 or TRBV6-3 with TRBJ2-7, with 10 positions matching TRBD2. Germline CDR1 MNHEY, CDR2 SVGEGT. The CDR3 sequence is 15 residues long.

This clonotype came up a few times. The V gene is TRBV4-3, the J gene TRBJ2-7, with D uncertain. Germline-derived CDR1 and CDR2 are LGHNA and YSLEER. Trimming took 0 bases from V and 2 from J, leaving 14 bases between them. This CDR3 region has 16 residues. CDR3 nucleotide sequence: TGCGCCAGCAGCCAAGATCTCGCAGGTCCTACCTACGAGCAGTACTTC. Protein product: CASSQDLAGPTYEQYF.

This clonotype has just a few counts. This sequence joins TRBV18 and TRBJ1-2; D gene uncertain. This CDR3 has 14 residues. V lost 3 bases and J 10 bases, leaving 18 bases between the germline ends. The V gene's germline CDR1 is KGHSH and CDR2 LQKENI. The CDR3 DNA reads TGTGCCAGCTCACCTTGGACCGCCCCAAGAGACTACACCTTC. It encodes CASSPWTAPRDYTF.

The V gene is TRBV6-2 or TRBV6-3, the J gene TRBJ1-6, with no clear D. This CDR3 is built from 12 residues. Trimming pared 6 bases from V and 10 bases from J, leaving 10 bases between. CDR1 and CDR2 (germline): MNHEY, SVGEGT. Here the CDR3 reads CASSPTTSPLHF. The CDR3 DNA follows: TGTGCCAGCAGCCCTACTACGTCACCCCTCCACTTT.

The chain is built from TRBV28 and TRBJ2-3; TRBD1 or TRBD2 may be the D gene (6 bases each). This CDR3 spans 16 amino acids. The V gene's germline CDR1 is MDHEN and CDR2 SYDVKM. V shed 8 bases and J shed 5 bases, with 23 bases lying between them. In DNA form, the CDR3 reads TGTGCCAGCTTCCCCCCCCGGGGGCAGGAGAGAGATACGCAGTATTTT. It encodes CASFPPRGQERDTQYF.

In its sample, this clonotype was seen many times. The chain links TRBV7-2 to TRBJ2-7, with 8 positions matching TRBD1. CDR1 is SGHTA and CDR2 is FQGNSA in the germline V gene. V lost 4 bases and J lost 1; bases outside the gene matches: 6. The length of the CDR3 is 15 residues. CDR3 nucleotide sequence: TGTGCCAGCAGCTGGACCGGGACAGGATCCTACGAGCAGTACTTC. It yields the protein CASSWTGTGSYEQYF.

This clonotype has just a few counts. This rearrangement joins TRBV18 to TRBJ1-5, with D unresolved. This CDR3 is 17 amino acids long. V was clipped by 1 base and J by 0 bases, with 13 bases between them. The germline CDR1 and CDR2 sequences are KGHSH and LQKENI. Written as DNA, the CDR3 is TGTGCCAGCTCACCACTTCGAAGGCGTGGTAGCAATCAGCCCCAGCATTTT. Translation: CASSPLRRRGSNQPQHF.

The V and J genes are TRBV28 and TRBJ2-6; tentative D call: TRBD2 (6 bases). V lost 6 bases and J 7 bases, leaving 19 bases between the germline ends. Looked up from germline, CDR1 is MDHEN and CDR2 is SYDVKM. The CDR3 extends over 16 amino acids. In DNA form, the CDR3 reads TGTGCCAGCAGCTCCCGAGCGGGCTTGCGAGCCAACGTCCTGACTTTC. Translating it yields CASSSRAGLRANVLTF.

This clonotype was detected ten times or more. DNA of the CDR3: TGTGCCAGCAGTTTAGACCCCAGGCGGGCTGGTGAAGCTTTCTTT. Translated, it gives CASSLDPRRAGEAFF. The V gene is TRBV27, the J gene TRBJ1-1, with D unresolved. This CDR3 region has 15 residues. Germline lookup yields CDR1 MNHEY and CDR2 SMNVEV (reference sequence). V dropped 2 bases and J dropped 7 bases, with 17 bases sitting between them.

This clonotype has more than one count but fewer than ten. V usage is TRBV6-6 and J usage is TRBJ2-3, with 9 bases matching TRBD1. The CDR3 sequence is 16 residues long. CDR1 and CDR2 from the germline V gene are MNHNY and SVGAGI (reference sequence). V trimming: 5 bases; J trimming: 4 bases; junction bases outside the gene matches: 10. CDR3 coding DNA: TGTGCCAGCAGTGGCTCAGAGGGACAGGGTGCAGATACGCAGTATTTT. This encodes CASSGSEGQGADTQYF.

This clonotype was found many times. As DNA, the CDR3 is TGTGCCAGCAGCTCGAGAATGACTAGCGGGAGATGGAGTGAGCAGTTCTTC. It yields the protein CASSSRMTSGRWSEQFF. The chain links TRBV7-2 to TRBJ2-1, with 12 bases that match TRBD2. Looked up from germline, CDR1 is SGHTA and CDR2 is FQGNSA. This CDR3 has 17 amino acids. The trim removed 4 bases at V and 9 bases at J, leaving 13 bases unmatched.

In this sample, this clonotype turned up a few times. The rearrangement links TRBV29-1 to TRBJ2-1, with 10 bases fitting TRBD2. The germline V gene has CDR1 SQVTM and CDR2 ANQGSEA. The length of the CDR3 is 12 residues. Here the CDR3 reads CSGLADYNEQFF. Here the CDR3 DNA reads TGCAGTGGACTAGCGGATTACAATGAGCAGTTCTTC.

The chain uses TRBV5-4 and TRBJ2-3; 11 bases fit TRBD2. V lost 4 bases to trimming and J lost 1 base; unmatched junction nucleotides: 2. The CDR3 length is 15 residues. Germline V lookup: CDR1 SGHNT, CDR2 YYREEE (reference sequence). CDR3 in amino acids: CASSRGLAGTDTQYF. CDR3 DNA sequence: TGTGCCAGCAGCAGGGGACTAGCGGGCACAGATACGCAGTATTTT.

The chain links TRBV5-5 to TRBJ2-7; D is possibly TRBD1 (6 bases). The CDR3 extends over 13 amino acids. V lost 5 bases to trimming and J lost 2 bases, with 11 bases between them. Per germline, CDR1 SGHKS and CDR2 YYEKEE (reference sequence). In DNA, the CDR3 is TGTGCCAGCAGTTACAGGGTTGCCTACGAGCAGTACTTC. Amino acids: CASSYRVAYEQYF.

The chain couples TRBV9 to TRBJ2-5; 9 bases align to TRBD2. The CDR3 sequence is 14 residues long. V shed 0 bases, J shed 5 bases, and the junction held 2 bases outside the gene matches. The V gene's germline CDR1 is SGDLS and CDR2 YYNGEE. This CDR3 reads CASSVALAGETQYF. For the CDR3, the DNA is TGTGCCAGCAGCGTAGCTCTAGCGGGGGAGACCCAGTACTTC. The variable domain in full, with the rest retrieved from reference TRBV9 and TRBJ2-5, is DSGVTQTPKHLITATGQRVTLRCSPRSGDLSVYWYQQSLDQGLQFLIQYYNGEERAKGNILERFSAQQFPDLHSELNLSSLELGDSALYFCASSVALAGETQYFGPGTRLLVL.

This clonotype was counted at least ten times. The chain couples TRBV7-2 to TRBJ2-4, with D unclear. This CDR3 contains 15 residues. V lost 5 bases to trimming and J lost 0 bases, with 11 bases between them. Looked up from germline, CDR1 is SGHTA and CDR2 is FQGNSA. CDR3 residues: CASSAPALAKNIQYF. CDR3 in DNA: TGTGCCAGCAGCGCACCGGCTTTAGCCAAAAACATTCAGTACTTC.

This clonotype occurred a few times. This rearrangement joins TRBV2 to TRBJ2-2; D possibly corresponds to TRBD2 (6 bases). V was clipped by 7 bases and J by 6 bases, with 18 bases between them. CDR1 is SNHLY and CDR2 is FYNNEI in the germline V gene. The CDR3 is 15 residues long. CDR3 region: CASISGSGASGELFF. CDR3 DNA sequence: TGTGCCAGCATCTCCGGTAGCGGAGCGTCCGGGGAGCTGTTTTTT.

At least ten counts were recorded for this clonotype. V is TRBV4-2 and J is TRBJ1-1; 10 positions match TRBD1. This CDR3 has 15 residues. Trimming took 7 bases from V and 5 from J; bases not matched to a gene: 10. The germline V gene encodes CDR1 LGHNA and CDR2 YNFKEQ. The CDR3 DNA follows: TGTGCCAGCACCCTAGGGGGGACAGGGGAGACTGAAGCTTTCTTT. This gives the protein CASTLGGTGETEAFF.

This clonotype was recorded many times. The genes are TRBV12-3 or TRBV12-4 and TRBJ2-7, with 11 bases aligning to TRBD1. Trimming at V came to 6 bases and at J to 2 bases, leaving 6 bases not matched to a gene. There are 15 residues in the CDR3. The CDR3 DNA follows: TGTGCCAGCAGCCCGCGGGGACAGGGGGCCTACGAGCAGTACTTC. Its protein product is CASSPRGQGAYEQYF.

This clonotype appeared a few times. The rearrangement links TRBV24-1 to TRBJ1-2; D is possibly TRBD1 (6 bases). The V end lost 2 bases, the J end lost 3 bases, and 9 bases lay between the germline ends. The CDR3 spans 14 residues. Looked up from germline, CDR1 is KGHDR and CDR2 is SFDVKD. In nucleotides, the CDR3 is TGTGCCACCAGTGATTCGAGACAGGACTATGGCTACACCTTC. It yields the protein CATSDSRQDYGYTF.

Remarks on this clonotype: A much larger clone differs by one base, so this may be a read error. J is TRBJ2-1 and V is TRBV3-1; D is undetermined. Per the germline V gene, CDR1 is LGHDT and CDR2 is YNNKEL (reference sequence). The CDR3 runs 13 residues. CDR3 DNA sequence: TGTGTCAGCAGCCAAGATTGGAGTCCTGAGCACTTCTTC. It translates to CVSSQDWSPEHFF.

This clonotype was found a few times. The chain joins TRBV5-1 to TRBJ2-3; D tentatively reads TRBD1 or TRBD2 (5 bases each). The germline gives CDR1 SGHRS, CDR2 YFSETQ. Trimming pared 4 bases from V and 0 bases from J, leaving 15 bases between. The CDR3 extends over 16 amino acids. This CDR3 is CASSHRDPASTDTQYF. CDR3 in DNA: TGCGCCAGCAGCCACCGGGACCCAGCAAGCACAGATACGCAGTATTTT.